The 31 T cell receptor beta chains reported below all come from one sample, sequenced in a study of control samples from healthy donors and cancer patients. Measured with immunoSEQ multiplex PCR; TCRdb has only the in-frame clones, and not every one. The profile shows over 150,000 clones, 95% to 96% of them singletons. Material for sequencing was blood. The receptors here all came from a woman in her twenties or thirties in good health.

Concerning this clone: Within the sample, other DNA sequences also encode this same CDR3. V gene TRBV9 combines with J gene TRBJ2-7; D unresolved. The CDR3 loop spans 14 amino acids. Germline CDR1 reads SGDLS; CDR2 reads YYNGEE. V was shortened by 0 bases and J by 0 bases, with 7 bases between the two germline ends. The CDR3 is CASSVGGDSYEQYF. The CDR3, as DNA: TGTGCCAGCAGCGTAGGAGGAGACTCCTACGAGCAGTACTTC.

The genes are TRBV6-5 and TRBJ1-1; no firm D call. Trimming took off 0 bases at V and 3 bases at J, with 11 bases between the two ends. The CDR3 length is 15 residues. In germline, CDR1 is MNHEY, CDR2 SVGAGI. Written as DNA, the CDR3 is TGTGCCAGCAGTTACTCCGATGTCCCAGACACTGAAGCTTTCTTT. Translating it yields CASSYSDVPDTEAFF.

The V call is TRBV2, the J call TRBJ2-1; 8 bases map to TRBD2. After removal of 10 bases from V and 4 bases from J, the junction contained 9 bases not matched to a gene. This CDR3 is 14 amino acids long. From germline, CDR1 is SNHLY and CDR2 FYNNEI. The chain's CDR3 is CATGELAEYNEQFF. The CDR3 region has the DNA TGTGCCACCGGCGAACTAGCGGAATACAATGAGCAGTTCTTC.

The chain combines TRBV25-1 with TRBJ1-6, with D maybe TRBD1 (6 bases). This CDR3 has 12 residues. V was shortened by 3 bases and J by 16 bases, with 13 bases between the two germline ends. The germline CDR1 and CDR2 sequences are MGHDK and SYGVNS. The CDR3 DNA sequence: TGTGCCAGCAGTGACAGGACAGCCCTGCTCCACTTT. Its protein product is CASSDRTALLHF. Combining the CDR3 with reference TRBV25-1 and TRBJ1-6 gives the whole variable domain EADIYQTPRYLVIGTGKKITLECSQTMGHDKMYWYQQDPGMELHLIHYSYGVNSTEKGDLSSESTVSRIRTEHFPLTLESARPSHTSQYLCASSDRTALLHFGNGTRLTVT.

The V gene is TRBV28, the J gene TRBJ2-7; D gene uncertain. Deletions cut 3 bases from V and 2 bases from J, with 11 bases between. The CDR3 has 14 amino acids. The germline CDR1 and CDR2 sequences are MDHEN and SYDVKM. CDR3 residues: CASSLAAGTYEQYF. The CDR3 DNA reads TGTGCCAGCAGTTTGGCCGCCGGCACCTACGAGCAGTACTTC.

The chain combines TRBV9 with TRBJ2-3; D is unclear. Germline assignment: CDR1 SGDLS and CDR2 YYNGEE. Trimming removed 0 bases at V and 1 base at J, with 12 bases between. The CDR3 runs 16 residues. For the CDR3, the DNA is TGTGCCAGCAGCGTAGAGGTGGCGGACGGCACAGATACGCAGTATTTT. Translating gives CASSVEVADGTDTQYF.

The CDR3 reads CASSPMTDTQYF. CDR3 coding DNA: TGTGCCAGCAGTCCTATGACAGATACGCAGTATTTT. The chain couples TRBV28 to TRBJ2-3; no clear D. The germline V gene has CDR1 MDHEN and CDR2 SYDVKM. Deletions cut 5 bases from V and 3 bases from J, with 6 bases between. CDR3 size: 12 residues.

The V call is TRBV5-1, the J call TRBJ2-7, with a weak D call TRBD1 (6 bases). V lost 4 bases and J lost 0, with 11 bases in between. CDR1 is SGHRS and CDR2 is YFSETQ in the germline V gene. This CDR3 spans 14 amino acids. The CDR3 DNA is TGCGCCAGCAGCCCAGGGGCAGACTCCTACGAGCAGTACTTC. It codes for CASSPGADSYEQYF.

This clone appeared a few times. The rearrangement uses TRBV11-3 and TRBJ1-6; the D is unclear. The germline gives CDR1 SGHNT, CDR2 YENEEA. V shed 5 bases and J shed 5 bases, with 19 bases lying between them. The CDR3 sequence is 17 residues long. CDR3 DNA sequence: TGTGCCAGCAGCCCTGATAGAAGGTGGGAGAATAATTCACCCCTCCACTTT. Protein product: CASSPDRRWENNSPLHF.

The chain has TRBV5-1 and TRBJ1-4, with D unclear. The V gene's germline CDR1 is SGHRS and CDR2 YFSETQ. The CDR3 is 15 amino acids. Trimming removed 6 bases at V and 6 bases at J, with 18 bases between. The CDR3 loop is CASTLSGGGDEKLFF. The DNA for the CDR3 is TGCGCCAGCACCCTATCGGGAGGCGGCGATGAAAAACTGTTTTTT.

The V and J genes are TRBV11-2 and TRBJ2-2; no clear D gene. Per the germline V gene, CDR1 is SGHAT and CDR2 is FQNNGV. This CDR3 has 17 amino acids. Trimming cost V 0 bases and J 0 bases, with 11 bases left between them. The CDR3 DNA sequence: TGTGCCAGCAGCTTAGAAGGTCCAGCAACGAACACCGGGGAGCTGTTTTTT. It codes for CASSLEGPATNTGELFF.

This chain joins TRBV3-1 (or the pseudogene TRBV3-2) and TRBJ2-1; D possibly uses TRBD1 or TRBD2 (5 bases each). The CDR3 sequence is 14 residues long. Trimming took 4 bases from V and 12 from J, leaving 19 bases between them. Germline loops: CDR1 LGHDT, CDR2 YNNKEL (reference sequence). The CDR3 spells CASSRTDSLRGQFF. Here the CDR3 DNA reads TGTGCCAGCAGCCGGACCGACAGCCTACGGGGGCAGTTCTTC.

The chain couples TRBV13 to TRBJ2-2, with TRBD1 matching 11 bases. The CDR3 totals 16 residues. Germline V lookup: CDR1 PRHDT, CDR2 FYEKMQ (reference sequence). Germline trimming cut 2 bases from V and 4 bases from J; bases unmatched to any gene: 3. The CDR3 region is CASSLRTGGPTGELFF. The CDR3 bases are TGTGCCAGCAGCTTAAGGACAGGGGGCCCCACCGGGGAGCTGTTTTTT.

The chain carries TRBV28 and TRBJ2-3; 13 bases agree with TRBD2. The CDR3 runs 16 residues. With V trimmed by 4 bases and J by 4 bases, 5 bases remained unmatched. CDR1 MDHEN and CDR2 SYDVKM come from the germline V gene. The CDR3 here is CASSSRTSGSPDTQYF. DNA of the CDR3: TGTGCCAGCAGTTCCAGGACTAGCGGGAGCCCAGATACGCAGTATTTT.

This chain connects TRBV2 to TRBJ2-2; possibly TRBD1 for D (8 bases). The germline gives CDR1 SNHLY, CDR2 FYNNEI. This CDR3 has 15 residues. The V gene lost 1 base and the J gene lost 5 bases, with 11 bases spanning the gap. The CDR3 DNA reads as TGTGCCAGCAGTGAAGACAGGGGGGGGACCGGGGAGCTGTTTTTT. Translating gives CASSEDRGGTGELFF.

The V call is TRBV28, the J call TRBJ1-2; D is uncertain. This CDR3 contains 16 residues. Germline CDR1 reads MDHEN; CDR2 reads SYDVKM. Trimming cost V 5 bases and J 0 bases, with 16 bases left between them. CDR3 sequence: CASSPHRPVANYGYTF. The CDR3 nucleotides read TGTGCCAGCAGTCCCCATAGACCGGTAGCTAACTATGGCTACACCTTC.

The CDR3 here is CAISENNEQFF. The CDR3 DNA reads TGTGCCATCAGTGAGAACAATGAGCAGTTCTTC. The V and J genes are TRBV10-3 and TRBJ2-1; D call uncertain. The ends were cut back, 2 bases at V and 5 bases at J, with 1 base in the middle. Per germline, CDR1 ENHRY and CDR2 SYGVKD. The CDR3 covers 11 residues.

The chain employs TRBV9 and TRBJ1-5, with 9 bases fitting TRBD1. V dropped 4 bases and J dropped 7; count of bases not matched to a gene: 9. This CDR3 is built from 15 residues. Germline values: CDR1 SGDLS, CDR2 YYNGEE. The CDR3 region has the DNA TGTGCCAGCAGCACCGGGACAGGGCCTGGCCAGCCCCAGCATTTT. Amino acids: CASSTGTGPGQPQHF.

The chain employs TRBV18 and TRBJ1-5, with 7 bases lining up with TRBD1. The CDR3 is made up of 14 amino acids. J gave up 6 bases and V 6 bases, and 8 bases lay outside the gene matches. The germline CDR1 and CDR2 sequences are KGHSH and LQKENI. The CDR3: CASSENRGSQPQHF. The DNA for the CDR3 is TGTGCCAGCTCTGAAAACAGGGGATCTCAGCCCCAGCATTTT.

The chain employs TRBV3-1 (or the pseudogene TRBV3-2) and TRBJ1-6, with 9 bases identical to TRBD1. V was clipped by 4 bases and J by 10 bases; unmatched bases: 8. The CDR3 loop spans 15 amino acids. Germline CDR1 LGHDT, CDR2 YNNKEL (reference sequence). For the CDR3, the DNA is TGTGCCAGCAGCCTACCGGGACAGGGTTTATCACCCCTCCACTTT. Encoded protein: CASSLPGQGLSPLHF.

The rearrangement joins TRBV3-1 (or the pseudogene TRBV3-2) to TRBJ2-7; D possibly corresponds to TRBD2 (6 bases). The germline gives CDR1 LGHDT, CDR2 YNNKEL (reference sequence). V gave up 1 base and J gave up 6 bases, with 13 bases separating them. This CDR3 region has 14 residues. CDR3 in DNA: TGTGCCAGCAGCCAAGGACCCGCGGGGTTCGAGCAGTACTTC. This sequence encodes CASSQGPAGFEQYF.

The gene calls are TRBV28 and TRBJ2-3, with a tentative D call TRBD2 (5 bases). Between the trimmed V and J ends, which lost 3 bases and 2 bases, there was a span of 9 bases. Germline V lookup: CDR1 MDHEN, CDR2 SYDVKM. The CDR3 loop spans 14 amino acids. CDR3 loop: CASSLRRTTDTQYF. CDR3 nucleotide sequence: TGTGCCAGCAGTTTGCGGAGGACCACAGATACGCAGTATTTT.

V is TRBV28 and J is TRBJ2-2; perhaps TRBD2 as D (6 bases). The CDR3 is 16 amino acids. V dropped 6 bases and J dropped 5 bases, with 19 bases sitting between them. Germline lookup yields CDR1 MDHEN and CDR2 SYDVKM. The CDR3 sequence is CASSETGGLLTGELFF. The CDR3 DNA sequence: TGTGCCAGCAGCGAAACAGGTGGACTATTGACCGGGGAGCTGTTTTTT. Together with reference TRBV28 and TRBJ2-2, the CDR3 gives the full variable domain: DVKVTQSSRYLVKRTGEKVFLECVQDMDHENMFWYRQDPGLGLRLIYFSYDVKMKEKGDIPEGYSVSREKKERFSLILESASTNQTSMYLCASSETGGLLTGELFFGEGSRLTVL.

This rearrangement joins TRBV28 to TRBJ1-1; D is unclear. V was shortened by 5 bases and J by 7 bases, with 17 bases between the two germline ends. Germline-derived CDR1 and CDR2 are MDHEN and SYDVKM. This CDR3 has 14 residues. The CDR3 sequence is CASSGLHGGDEAFF. The CDR3 DNA sequence: TGTGCCAGCAGTGGCCTACATGGTGGAGATGAAGCTTTCTTT.

A word on this clone: The same CDR3 also results from other DNA sequences found in this sample. The rearrangement joins TRBV5-1 to TRBJ1-1; TRBD1 might be the D (5 bases). The CDR3 is made up of 15 amino acids. In germline, CDR1 is SGHRS, CDR2 YFSETQ. V lost 0 bases to trimming and J lost 1 base, with 10 bases between them. CDR3 sequence (DNA): TGCGCCAGCAGCTTGGTCGCTGGGGGGAACACTGAAGCTTTCTTT. It codes for CASSLVAGGNTEAFF.

J is TRBJ2-3 and V is TRBV19; D is undetermined. The germline gives CDR1 LNHDA, CDR2 SQIVND (reference sequence). Trimming left V 1 base short and J 4 bases short, with 6 bases between. CDR3 length: 13 amino acids. For the CDR3, the DNA is TGTGCCAGTAGTATAGGCTCCCCAGATACGCAGTATTTT. The encoded protein is CASSIGSPDTQYF.

This clone was seen only once. V gene TRBV10-3 combines with J gene TRBJ2-7; 8 nucleotides align to TRBD1. The V and J ends lost 5 bases and 0 bases, in that order; junction bases with no gene match: 6. In germline, CDR1 is ENHRY, CDR2 SYGVKD. This CDR3 contains 15 residues. The CDR3: CAISLRQGFSYEQYF. The CDR3 nucleotides are TGTGCCATCAGTCTTCGACAGGGGTTCTCCTACGAGCAGTACTTC.

The V and J genes are TRBV19 and TRBJ2-5; 8 positions agree with TRBD2. Germline CDR1 reads LNHDA; CDR2 reads SQIVND (reference sequence). The CDR3 spans 16 residues. V lost 1 base, J lost 4 bases, and 8 bases stayed unmatched. The CDR3 sequence: CASSIAPGLGIETQYF. The CDR3, as DNA: TGTGCCAGTAGTATAGCCCCGGGACTAGGTATAGAGACCCAGTACTTC.

The chain employs TRBV11-2 and TRBJ2-5, with D maybe TRBD1 (5 bases). Germline-derived CDR1 and CDR2 are SGHAT and FQNNGV. Trimming removed 1 base from V and 3 bases from J, with 12 bases in between. This CDR3 is built from 15 residues. CDR3 coding DNA: TGTGCCAGCAGCTTAGGGTCAGGGAATGAAGAGACCCAGTACTTC. It codes for CASSLGSGNEETQYF. Combining the CDR3 with reference TRBV11-2 and TRBJ2-5 gives the whole variable domain EAGVAQSPRYKIIEKRQSVAFWCNPISGHATLYWYQQILGQGPKLLIQFQNNGVVDDSQLPKDRFSAERLKGVDSTLKIQPAKLEDSAVYLCASSLGSGNEETQYFGPGTRLLVL.

This rearrangement joins TRBV2 to TRBJ2-1; 7 nucleotides match TRBD1. The CDR3 consists of 13 residues. With V trimmed by 4 bases and J by 10 bases, 7 bases remained unmatched. Germline lookup yields CDR1 SNHLY and CDR2 FYNNEI. The CDR3 here is CASSVGWGQEQFF. In DNA form, the CDR3 reads TGTGCCAGCAGTGTGGGGTGGGGACAGGAGCAGTTCTTC.

The chain has TRBV5-5 and TRBJ2-1; D unclear. The CDR3 consists of 12 residues. V was trimmed by 1 base and J by 3 bases, leaving 2 bases between them. Germline V lookup: CDR1 SGHKS, CDR2 YYEKEE (reference sequence). CDR3 region: CASSLIYNEQFF. The DNA for the CDR3 is TGTGCCAGCAGCTTGATCTACAATGAGCAGTTCTTC.